This T cell receptor (beta chain) originates from a study of cytomegalovirus exposure and HLA in healthy donors. Across the study: The study placed 80% to 90% of its approximately 430 genotyped donors in the Caucasian-associated ancestry cluster. General study findings and limits: Most subjects' HLA-A and HLA-B alleles were reportedly predicted from TCR beta sequences. Association with HLA alleles at 0.05 false discovery rate was found for 17,000 or so TCR beta sequences in a later analysis.

With 60 Vbeta and 13 Jbeta primers, the PCR was carried out. Assay: immunoSEQ multiplex PCR; the TCRdb copy retains only in-frame clones and omits some. Of under 150,000 clones listed, about 79% are singletons. The length of the CDR3 is 13 residues. Germline V gene sequence: CDR1 LNHDA, CDR2 SQIVND (reference sequence). In its sample, this clone was seen a few times. What it binds is unknown. A read error may produce the germline difference seen at one junction end. V and J are TRBV19 and TRBJ2-7, with D maybe TRBD2 (7 bases). Input material: PBMCs. This receptor was identified in a man in his fifties in good health and CMV-seronegative. CDR3 sequence reads: CASSIALGGGRNF. Written as DNA, the CDR3 is TGTGCCAGTAGTATAGCTCTTGGCGGGGGCCGGAACTTC.